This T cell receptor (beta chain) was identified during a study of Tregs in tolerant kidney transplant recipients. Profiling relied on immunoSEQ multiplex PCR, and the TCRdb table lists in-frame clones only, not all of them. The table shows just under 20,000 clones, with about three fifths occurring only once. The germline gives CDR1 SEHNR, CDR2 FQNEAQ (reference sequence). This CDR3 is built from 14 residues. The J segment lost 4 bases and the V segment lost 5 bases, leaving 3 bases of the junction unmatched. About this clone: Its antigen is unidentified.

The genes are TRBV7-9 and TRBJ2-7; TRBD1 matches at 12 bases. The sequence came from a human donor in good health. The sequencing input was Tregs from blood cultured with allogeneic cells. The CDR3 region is CASSRDRGPYEQYF. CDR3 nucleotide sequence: TGTGCCAGCAGCCGGGACAGGGGGCCATACGAGCAGTACTTC.